One sample yielded the 10 T cell receptor beta chains listed below, sequenced in a study of blood T cell repertoires in COVID-19. Here immunoSEQ multiplex PCR was the method, and the copy in TCRdb shows in-frame clones only, minus some. The sample has around 31,000 clones; 80% to 90% are singletons. The specimen was peripheral blood. These TCRs come from a man between 60 and 75 years old with acute or convalescent COVID-19.

This rearrangement joins TRBV2 to TRBJ2-7; TRBD2 aligns across 12 bases. Germline trimming cut 7 bases from V and 7 bases from J; bases unmatched to any gene: 8. Germline CDR1 reads SNHLY; CDR2 reads FYNNEI. This CDR3 region has 14 residues. CDR3 coding DNA: TGTGCCAGCACCTCTAGCGGGAGGGCCGGAGAGCAGTACTTC. Its translation: CASTSSGRAGEQYF.

The rearrangement joins TRBV7-8 to TRBJ1-5; weak D call: TRBD1 (5 bases). Between the trimmed V and J ends, which lost 4 bases and 0 bases, there was a span of 19 bases. Germline V gene data show CDR1 as SGHVS and CDR2 as FQNEAQ. CDR3 length equals 18 residues. The DNA for the CDR3 is TGTGCCAGCAGCTGGGGGGGGAGGGAAGCAGATAGCAATCAGCCCCAGCATTTT. This translates into CASSWGGREADSNQPQHF.

The chain has TRBV5-1 and TRBJ1-4; 10 bases match TRBD1. Germline assignment: CDR1 SGHRS and CDR2 YFSETQ. The ends lost 4 bases at V and 3 bases at J; junction bases unmatched: 6. The CDR3 is 16 amino acids. The DNA of the CDR3 is TGCGCCAGCAGCCCGACAGGGGGCGCGGCTAATGAAAAACTGTTTTTT. Translated: CASSPTGGAANEKLFF.

The chain combines TRBV6-4 with TRBJ1-2; D possibly corresponds to TRBD1 (6 bases). Trimming shortened V by 0 bases and J by 4 bases, and 9 bases separated the two germline ends. The CDR3 loop spans 14 amino acids. CDR1 MRHNA and CDR2 SNTAGT come from the germline V gene. As DNA, the CDR3 is TGTGCCAGCAGTGACTCTTCCAGGGGCTATGGCTACACCTTC. Its protein product is CASSDSSRGYGYTF.

The genes are TRBV28 and TRBJ2-7; 7 bases align to TRBD1. The CDR3 is made up of 14 amino acids. V lost 5 bases, J lost 0 bases, and 4 bases stayed unmatched. Germline CDR1 reads MDHEN; CDR2 reads SYDVKM. The DNA for the CDR3 is TGTGCCAGCAGTCCTGGGACAGACTCCTACGAGCAGTACTTC. Its translation: CASSPGTDSYEQYF.

A single count supports this clone. The V call is TRBV11-2, the J call TRBJ2-1; possible D gene TRBD2, 7 bases. The CDR3 sequence is 19 residues long. Germline CDR1 is SGHAT and CDR2 is FQNNGV. The V and J ends lost 5 bases and 6 bases respectively, with 29 bases between them. The CDR3 spells CASSQPRGAGGASLNEQFF. The CDR3 nucleotides are TGTGCCAGCAGCCAACCCCGGGGGGCCGGAGGTGCGTCACTCAATGAGCAGTTCTTC.

This rearrangement joins TRBV28 to TRBJ1-4, with 10 bases lining up with TRBD1. Germline values: CDR1 MDHEN, CDR2 SYDVKM. The CDR3 consists of 16 residues. V lost 7 bases, J lost 7 bases, and 12 bases stayed unmatched. CDR3 sequence: CASNFPRQGASEKLFF. CDR3 DNA: TGTGCCAGCAATTTCCCTCGACAGGGGGCGAGTGAAAAACTGTTTTTT.

As regards this clone: This sample includes further DNA sequences coding for the same CDR3. The V gene is TRBV2, the J gene TRBJ1-4, with unresolved D. Germline loops: CDR1 SNHLY, CDR2 FYNNEI. V was cut by 4 bases and J by 4 bases, with 7 bases left in between. The CDR3 has 13 amino acids. The CDR3 DNA sequence: TGTGCCAGCAGTGTTTACAGTAATGAAAAACTGTTTTTT. Protein product: CASSVYSNEKLFF. The complete variable domain, with remaining parts taken from reference TRBV2 and TRBJ1-4, reads EPEVTQTPSHQVTQMGQEVILRCVPISNHLYFYWYRQILGQKVEFLVSFYNNEISEKSEIFDDQFSVERPDGSNFTLKIRSTKLEDSAMYFCASSVYSNEKLFFGSGTQLSVL.

A note on this clone: One junction end disagrees with the germline gene, perhaps due to a read error. The chain couples TRBV15 to TRBJ1-5; D is possibly TRBD1 (6 bases). The CDR3 runs 14 residues. Germline V gene sequence: CDR1 LNHNV, CDR2 YYDKDF (reference sequence). CDR3 bases: TGTGCCACCAGCCTGCCCAGGGGCGGCCAGCTCCAGCATTTT. Translated: CATSLPRGGQLQHF.

V is TRBV10-3 and J is TRBJ2-7; weak D call: TRBD2 (6 bases). The V end lost 0 bases, the J end lost 0 bases, and 12 bases lay between the germline ends. Germline CDR1 ENHRY, CDR2 SYGVKD. The CDR3 spans 16 residues. DNA of the CDR3: TGTGCCATCAGTGAGTCGGAGGGACGCCCCTCCTACGAGCAGTACTTC. This gives the protein CAISESEGRPSYEQYF.